This passage covers 17 T cell receptor beta chains from one sample sequenced in a study of graft-versus-host responses after intestinal transplantation (dated by TCRdb to the early 2020s). Their cognate antigens are unknown. Preparation of the library involved the immunoSEQ multiplex PCR assay. TCRdb stores this immuneACCESS table with in-frame sequences only. Part of the clones is absent; in the studies checked, under half of the shortfall reflects unresolved V genes, and no reason is known for the rest. The sample includes about 120,000 clones, with more than 90% observed a single time. The ten largest clones capture approximately 0.22% of the sample. This sample's time point label indicates: cells obtained before transplantation from donor or recipient. The sample here was unstimulated CD4+ T cells sorted from spleen or lymph node cells, taken before transplant. These receptors came from a human donor who was the organ donor for an intestinal transplant.

This chain connects TRBV29-1 to TRBJ2-5; perhaps TRBD2 as D (5 bases). In germline, CDR1 is SQVTM, CDR2 ANQGSEA. Trimming pared 2 bases from V and 3 bases from J, leaving 16 bases between. This CDR3 is 15 amino acids long. For the CDR3, the DNA is TGCAGCGTTGAACGGGTGGGGAGCCTAGAAGAGACCCAGTACTTC. Protein sequence: CSVERVGSLEETQYF.

This clone was found once. The chain recombines TRBV2 with TRBJ2-3, with 10 bases lining up with TRBD2. CDR3 size: 15 residues. The V gene end was trimmed by 4 bases and the J gene end by 8 bases; junction bases not matched to a gene: 9. Germline V gives CDR1 SNHLY, CDR2 FYNNEI. The CDR3 region is CASSGQREGDRTQYF. CDR3 DNA: TGTGCCAGCAGTGGTCAGCGGGAGGGCGATCGTACGCAGTATTTT.

V usage is TRBV11-2 and J usage is TRBJ2-3; either TRBD1 or TRBD2 may supply D (6 bases each). CDR1 and CDR2 (germline): SGHAT, FQNNGV. The CDR3 totals 14 residues. V lost 4 bases, J lost 3 bases, and 11 bases lay in between. CDR3 coding DNA: TGTGCCAGCAGCTGGGGGGCGGGAACAGATACGCAGTATTTT. Protein sequence: CASSWGAGTDTQYF.

CDR3 sequence: CASSLLDHRGEQYF. The CDR3 DNA follows: TGTGCCAGCAGTCTACTAGATCACAGGGGCGAGCAGTACTTC. The chain joins TRBV28 to TRBJ2-7; 7 bases fit TRBD1. In germline, CDR1 is MDHEN, CDR2 SYDVKM. The CDR3 length is 14 residues. V dropped 5 bases and J dropped 6; count of bases not matched to a gene: 10.

This sequence joins TRBV29-1 and TRBJ2-1; 8 bases line up with TRBD2. Germline values: CDR1 SQVTM, CDR2 ANQGSEA. J lost 1 base, V lost 5 bases, and 1 base had no gene match. The CDR3 contains 13 residues. CDR3 sequence reads: CSVRGRSYNEQFF. CDR3 bases: TGCAGCGTTCGCGGGAGGTCCTACAATGAGCAGTTCTTC.

This clone came up once. This chain links TRBV30 with TRBJ2-3, with D perhaps matching TRBD2 (5 bases). The CDR3 runs 12 residues. V lost 3 bases and J 6 bases, leaving 10 bases between the germline ends. Looked up from germline, CDR1 is GTSNPN and CDR2 is SVGIG (reference sequence). The CDR3 nucleotides read TGTGCCTGGAGAGGGCGGAGGGATACGCAGTATTTT. This sequence encodes CAWRGRRDTQYF.

The chain employs TRBV9 and TRBJ1-2; 10 nucleotides line up with TRBD1. The germline V gene encodes CDR1 SGDLS and CDR2 YYNGEE. The junction had 8 bases not matched to a gene; V was cut back by 4 bases and J by 5 bases. This CDR3 spans 15 amino acids. The CDR3 region is CASSPSTGGLYGYTF. CDR3 sequence (DNA): TGTGCCAGCAGCCCATCGACAGGGGGCCTTTATGGCTACACCTTC.

V gene TRBV5-5 combines with J gene TRBJ1-5; D unclear. The V end lost 2 bases, the J end lost 2 bases, and 8 bases lay between the germline ends. Germline values: CDR1 SGHKS, CDR2 YYEKEE (reference sequence). The CDR3 is 14 amino acids. The CDR3 here is CASSLQFRNQPQHF. The CDR3, as DNA: TGTGCCAGCAGCTTACAGTTTCGCAATCAGCCCCAGCATTTT.

The V gene is TRBV4-1, the J gene TRBJ2-2; D is perhaps TRBD2 (6 bases). Germline CDR1 MGHRA, CDR2 YSYEKL. Trimming took off 3 bases at V and 4 bases at J, with 15 bases between the two ends. There are 16 residues in the CDR3. The CDR3 sequence is CASSQELGRLTGELFF. CDR3 bases: TGCGCCAGCAGCCAGGAACTAGGGAGGCTCACCGGGGAGCTGTTTTTT.

With respect to this clone: The same CDR3 also results from other DNA sequences found in this sample. The rearrangement joins TRBV28 to TRBJ2-3; D not resolved. Between the trimmed V and J ends, which lost 1 base and 2 bases, there was a span of 1 base. This CDR3 contains 12 residues. CDR1 and CDR2 from the germline V gene are MDHEN and SYDVKM. In DNA, the CDR3 is TGTGCCAGCAGTTTATCCACAGATACGCAGTATTTT. Amino acid sequence: CASSLSTDTQYF.

The chain couples TRBV7-2 to TRBJ1-1, with 9 bases lining up with TRBD1. J lost 4 bases, V lost 2 bases, and 5 bases had no gene match. CDR1 is SGHTA, CDR2 FQGNSA, per germline. This CDR3 is 15 amino acids long. CDR3 nucleotide sequence: TGTGCCAGCAGCTTAACCGGGACAGGGTCCACTGAAGCTTTCTTT. Translating gives CASSLTGTGSTEAFF.

The V call is TRBV6-1, the J call TRBJ2-1, with unresolved D. V lost 2 bases, J lost 0 bases, and 11 bases lay in between. This CDR3 has 16 residues. CDR1 and CDR2 (germline): MNHNS, SASEGT. CDR3 sequence reads: CASSERAAHSYNEQFF. As DNA, the CDR3 is TGTGCCAGCAGTGAACGCGCAGCCCACTCCTACAATGAGCAGTTCTTC.

The chain employs TRBV29-1 and TRBJ1-2, with 8 bases aligning to TRBD1. Germline V gives CDR1 SQVTM, CDR2 ANQGSEA. This CDR3 comprises 12 residues. V lost 5 bases and J lost 8; bases outside the gene matches: 7. The DNA of the CDR3 is TGCAGCGTTTCGGACAGGGCCGGCGGCTACACCTTC. This codes for CSVSDRAGGYTF.

The chain recombines TRBV19 with TRBJ1-1; D is ambiguous. Germline V gives CDR1 LNHDA, CDR2 SQIVND (reference sequence). V dropped 5 bases and J dropped 2 bases, with 9 bases sitting between them. The CDR3 loop spans 13 amino acids. The CDR3 region is CASSVLINTEAFF. CDR3 DNA: TGTGCCAGTAGTGTCCTAATTAACACTGAAGCTTTCTTT.

The gene calls are TRBV7-3 and TRBJ1-1, with D possibly matching TRBD1 (5 bases). Trimming removed 5 bases at V and 3 bases at J, with 16 bases between. The germline V gene has CDR1 SGHTA and CDR2 FQGTGA. There are 15 residues in the CDR3. The CDR3 region has the DNA TGTGCCAGCAGCCTCAGGGACCGTGATTACACTGAAGCTTTCTTT. This gives the protein CASSLRDRDYTEAFF.

On this clone itself: One junction end disagrees with the germline gene, perhaps due to a read error. The chain uses TRBV6-6 and TRBJ1-1; 7 bases fit TRBD1. The germline gives CDR1 MNHNY, CDR2 SVGAGI (reference sequence). The CDR3 has 15 residues. CDR3 residues: CASSHLPLQGIGPIF. CDR3 bases: TGTGCCAGCAGCCACCTACCCTTACAGGGGATAGGTCCAATTTTT.

The chain is built from TRBV29-1 and TRBJ2-4, with D possibly called TRBD1 or TRBD2 (7 bases each). The CDR3 length is 16 residues. Trimming left V 7 bases short and J 0 bases short, with 19 bases between. CDR1 is SQVTM and CDR2 is ANQGSEA in the germline V gene. The CDR3 region is CSARGGGPSAKNIQYF. CDR3 sequence (DNA): TGCAGCGCCAGGGGGGGTGGACCGTCAGCCAAAAACATTCAGTACTTC.